What follows is one TCR beta chain and its context. One end of the junction does not line up with germline, which may come from a read error. This entry belongs to a study of tumor-infiltrating lymphocytes in primary liver carcinoma. For the study at large: Sample yields of productive TCRbeta reads, ranging from roughly 3.5 to 7.13 million, were similar across tissue types.

Co-extraction of both nucleic acids (RNA and DNA) used about 17-33 mg of unsorted bulk tissue. The length of the CDR3 is 14 residues. The investigators made TCR beta cDNA from about 0.45 ug total RNA, using a constant-region primer. ARM-PCR, slightly modified, supplied the TCR beta libraries through three nested multiplex PCR rounds. TRBV1-TRBV30 forward primers paired with a C-beta reverse primer were used in the first two PCR rounds, which ran approximately 10 cycles each. TCRdb redid the calling of the multiplex PCR reads with MiXCR, one entry per CDR3 protein. The sample holds tens of thousands of distinct CDR3 sequences, more than 65% seen once.

This clonotype was obtained from a middle-aged man with primary liver carcinoma and hepatitis B virus infection. The sequencing sample was made of liver tumor tissue from sampling region 1. Subset of the sample: tumor region T1, superior pole. The chain links TRBV12-3 or TRBV12-4 to TRBJ2-3, with D unclear. The CDR3 coding sequence is TGTGCCAACAGTCAGGACCAGGGCACAGATACGCAGTATTTT. Translated: CANSQDQGTDTQYF.